Below are 13 T cell receptor beta chains sequenced from a single sample in a study of beta chain features in type 1 diabetes. Expressed TCRB transcripts were sequenced, since all the RNA that had been isolated was reverse transcribed. Data came from immunoSEQ multiplex PCR; TCRdb stores just in-frame clones and leaves some out. This table has around 340,000 clones, around 19% appearing once. Sequencing input: naive CD4+ T cells from blood. Receptors originate from a woman younger than 30 in good health.

There are a few counts of this clone. The J gene is TRBJ2-7, the V gene TRBV5-1, with D possibly TRBD1 on 6 matching bases. Trimming removed 4 bases from V and 6 bases from J, with 20 bases in between. The CDR3 contains 15 residues. Germline V gene sequence: CDR1 SGHRS, CDR2 YFSETQ. CDR3 loop: CASSLPRDKSGEQYF. CDR3 nucleotide sequence: TGCGCCAGCAGCCTTCCTCGGGACAAATCGGGCGAGCAGTACTTC. Based on the CDR3 plus reference TRBV5-1 and TRBJ2-7, the full variable domain is KAGVTQTPRYLIKTRGQQVTLSCSPISGHRSVSWYQQTPGQGLQFLFEYFSETQRNKGNFPGRFSGRQFSNSRSEMNVSTLELGDSALYLCASSLPRDKSGEQYFGPGTRLTVT.

The table lists this clone with a few counts. The gene calls are TRBV5-1 and TRBJ1-1, with 9 bases matching TRBD1. V lost 4 bases and J lost 5; bases outside the gene matches: 9. Germline loops: CDR1 SGHRS, CDR2 YFSETQ. The CDR3 runs to 15 residues. The CDR3 DNA follows: TGCGCCAGCAGCGACTCACAGGGGGCGCATACTGAAGCTTTCTTT. It translates to CASSDSQGAHTEAFF.

The gene calls are TRBV25-1 and TRBJ1-2, with 7 bases identical to TRBD1. The V gene's germline CDR1 is MGHDK and CDR2 SYGVNS. V dropped 2 bases and J dropped 8; count of bases not matched to a gene: 8. This CDR3 is 14 amino acids long. CDR3 residues: CASSEERQGSGYTF. The CDR3 DNA reads TGTGCCAGCAGTGAAGAAAGACAGGGATCCGGCTACACCTTC.

In its sample, this clone was seen a few times. This chain connects TRBV4-1 to TRBJ2-7; D possibly corresponds to TRBD1 (6 bases). Between the trimmed V and J ends, which lost 9 bases and 5 bases, there was a span of 17 bases. The CDR3 is 13 residues long. Germline CDR1 reads MGHRA; CDR2 reads YSYEKL. The CDR3: CASCQGLLDEQYF. The CDR3, as DNA: TGCGCCAGTTGCCAGGGGCTCCTGGACGAGCAGTACTTC.

CDR3 in DNA: TGTGCCAGTAGTATTAACGCGGGGGCTCGCAATCAGCCCCAGCATTTT. Residues: CASSINAGARNQPQHF. The V gene is TRBV19, the J gene TRBJ1-5; TRBD1 is a possible D gene (6 bases). This CDR3 is 16 amino acids long. V gave up 3 bases and J gave up 2 bases, with 14 bases separating them. Germline CDR1 and CDR2: LNHDA and SQIVND (reference sequence).

This clone was observed a few times. This CDR3 reads CASSWRSWDNEQFF. The DNA of the CDR3 is TGTGCCAGCAGCTGGAGGAGTTGGGACAATGAGCAGTTCTTC. The chain uses TRBV9 and TRBJ2-1; the D gene is possibly TRBD2 (5 bases). The CDR3 length is 14 residues. Trimming shortened V by 4 bases and J by 5 bases, and 13 bases separated the two germline ends. Germline V CDR1 and CDR2: SGDLS, YYNGEE.

This chain links TRBV5-1 with TRBJ2-7; TRBD2 matches 9 bases. V lost 1 base, J lost 5 bases, and 10 bases stayed unmatched. Germline lookup yields CDR1 SGHRS and CDR2 YFSETQ. This CDR3 contains 16 residues. The CDR3 DNA is TGCGCCAGCAGCTTGTCAGTGACTAGCGGTAGCCACGAGCAGTACTTC. It codes for CASSLSVTSGSHEQYF. Full variable domain (missing parts from reference TRBV5-1 and TRBJ2-7): KAGVTQTPRYLIKTRGQQVTLSCSPISGHRSVSWYQQTPGQGLQFLFEYFSETQRNKGNFPGRFSGRQFSNSRSEMNVSTLELGDSALYLCASSLSVTSGSHEQYFGPGTRLTVT.

This clone came up a few times. The chain recombines TRBV7-3 with TRBJ2-1, with D possibly being TRBD1 (6 bases). Trimming left V 4 bases short and J 4 bases short, with 14 bases between. The CDR3 covers 15 residues. Germline V gives CDR1 SGHTA, CDR2 FQGTGA. CDR3 loop: CASSYHQGWYNEQFF. CDR3 coding DNA: TGTGCCAGCAGCTACCATCAGGGGTGGTACAATGAGCAGTTCTTC.

The rearrangement uses TRBV9 and TRBJ2-1; 10 nucleotides match TRBD2. The V gene's germline CDR1 is SGDLS and CDR2 YYNGEE. V lost 2 bases to trimming and J lost 7 bases; unmatched junction nucleotides: 9. This CDR3 spans 16 amino acids. CDR3 loop: CASSVGGAGGWNEQFF. DNA of the CDR3: TGTGCCAGCAGCGTCGGAGGAGCGGGGGGGTGGAATGAGCAGTTCTTC.

This chain uses TRBV28 with TRBJ1-1; D is perhaps TRBD1 (6 bases). The CDR3 extends over 14 amino acids. V shed 8 bases and J shed 2 bases, with 15 bases lying between them. Germline V CDR1 and CDR2: MDHEN, SYDVKM. CDR3 in amino acids: CASFSQGLNTEAFF. The CDR3 DNA is TGTGCCAGCTTTTCTCAGGGGCTAAACACTGAAGCTTTCTTT.

The V call is TRBV11-2, the J call TRBJ2-2, with 8 bases identical to TRBD2. Germline V gives CDR1 SGHAT, CDR2 FQNNGV. Trimming took 3 bases from V and 4 from J; bases not matched to a gene: 1. The CDR3 has 14 amino acids. CDR3 sequence (DNA): TGTGCCAGCAGCTTTGCGGGGGGCACCGGGGAGCTGTTTTTT. This encodes CASSFAGGTGELFF.

This clone was observed a handful of times. J is TRBJ1-5 and V is TRBV15, with D unclear. This CDR3 contains 14 residues. Trimming stripped 8 bases from V and 0 bases from J, with 11 bases between. Germline values: CDR1 LNHNV, CDR2 YYDKDF (reference sequence). The chain's CDR3 is CATASTLSNQPQHF. CDR3 in DNA: TGTGCCACCGCTTCGACACTTAGCAATCAGCCCCAGCATTTT.

The rearrangement uses TRBV2 and TRBJ1-5, with 7 nucleotides matching TRBD1. Looked up from germline, CDR1 is SNHLY and CDR2 is FYNNEI. With 6 bases clipped from V and 4 bases from J, the junction kept 3 bases outside the gene matches. The CDR3 spans 13 residues. The CDR3 protein is CASRGTVNQPQHF. Here the CDR3 DNA reads TGTGCCAGCAGGGGGACAGTTAATCAGCCCCAGCATTTT.